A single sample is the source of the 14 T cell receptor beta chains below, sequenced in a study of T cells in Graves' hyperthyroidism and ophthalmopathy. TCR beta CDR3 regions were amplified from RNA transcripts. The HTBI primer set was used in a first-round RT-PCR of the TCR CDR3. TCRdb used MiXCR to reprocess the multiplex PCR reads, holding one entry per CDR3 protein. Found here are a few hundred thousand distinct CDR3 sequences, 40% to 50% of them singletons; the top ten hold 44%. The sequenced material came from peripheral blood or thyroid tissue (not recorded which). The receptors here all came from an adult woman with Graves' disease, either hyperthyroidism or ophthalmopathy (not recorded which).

CDR3 sequence (DNA): TGTGCCAGCAGCTTAGAACAGGGGGAAGGCTACACCTTC. Protein sequence: CASSLEQGEGYTF. This chain joins TRBV7-9 and TRBJ1-2; 8 bases are shared with TRBD1. Germline V gene lookup returns CDR1 SEHNR and CDR2 FQNEAQ (reference sequence). This CDR3 contains 13 residues. J gave up 8 bases and V 1 base, and 3 bases lay outside the gene matches.

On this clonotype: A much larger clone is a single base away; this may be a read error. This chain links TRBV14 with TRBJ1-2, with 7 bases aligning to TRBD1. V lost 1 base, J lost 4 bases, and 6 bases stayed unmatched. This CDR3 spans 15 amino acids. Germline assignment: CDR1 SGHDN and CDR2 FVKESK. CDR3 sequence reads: CASSQVDQGVYGYTF. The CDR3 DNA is TGTGCCAGCAGCCAAGTGGACCAGGGGGTCTATGGCTACACCTTC. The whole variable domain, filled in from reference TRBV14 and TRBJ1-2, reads EAGVTQFPSHSVIEKGQTVTLRCDPISGHDNLYWYRRVMGKEIKFLLHFVKESKQDESGMPNNRFLAERTGGTYSTLKVQPAELEDSGVYFCASSQVDQGVYGYTFGSGTRLTVV.

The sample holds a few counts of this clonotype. The CDR3 nucleotides read TGTGCCAGCCAGACAGGCAAAGGAGAGACCCAGTACTTC. It encodes CASQTGKGETQYF. V gene TRBV7-3 combines with J gene TRBJ2-5; D might be TRBD1 (6 bases). CDR3 length: 13 amino acids. CDR1 is SGHTA, CDR2 FQGTGA, per germline. The germline V and J ends were trimmed by 8 bases and 4 bases, with 14 bases remaining between them.

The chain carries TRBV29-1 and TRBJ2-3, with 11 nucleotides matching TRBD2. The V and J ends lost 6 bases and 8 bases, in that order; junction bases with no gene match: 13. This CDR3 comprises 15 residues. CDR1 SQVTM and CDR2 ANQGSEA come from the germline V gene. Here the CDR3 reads CSVFPFLAGGGTQYF. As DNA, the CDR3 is TGCAGCGTCTTCCCCTTTCTAGCGGGAGGCGGTACGCAGTATTTT.

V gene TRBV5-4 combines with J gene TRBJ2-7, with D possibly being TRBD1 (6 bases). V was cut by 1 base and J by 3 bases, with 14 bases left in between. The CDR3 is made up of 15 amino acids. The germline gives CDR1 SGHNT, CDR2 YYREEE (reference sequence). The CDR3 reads CASSLTDRQVYEQYF. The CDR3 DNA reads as TGTGCCAGCAGCTTGACAGACCGACAGGTCTACGAGCAGTACTTC.

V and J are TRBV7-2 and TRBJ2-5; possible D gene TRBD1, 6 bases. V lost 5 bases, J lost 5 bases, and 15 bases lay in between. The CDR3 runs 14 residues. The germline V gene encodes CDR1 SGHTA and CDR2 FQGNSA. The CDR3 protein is CASSTRQVEETQYF. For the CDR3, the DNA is TGTGCCAGCAGCACCCGACAGGTTGAGGAGACCCAGTACTTC. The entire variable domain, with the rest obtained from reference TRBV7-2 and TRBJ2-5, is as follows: GAGVSQSPSNKVTEKGKDVELRCDPISGHTALYWYRQSLGQGLEFLIYFQGNSAPDKSGLPSDRFSAERTGGSVSTLTIQRTQQEDSAVYLCASSTRQVEETQYFGPGTRLLVL.

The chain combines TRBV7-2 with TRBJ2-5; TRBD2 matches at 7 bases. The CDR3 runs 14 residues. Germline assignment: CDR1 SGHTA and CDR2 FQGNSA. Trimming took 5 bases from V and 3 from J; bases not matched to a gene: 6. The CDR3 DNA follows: TGTGCCAGCAGCCGGGCTAGCGGAGAAGAGACCCAGTACTTC. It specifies CASSRASGEETQYF.

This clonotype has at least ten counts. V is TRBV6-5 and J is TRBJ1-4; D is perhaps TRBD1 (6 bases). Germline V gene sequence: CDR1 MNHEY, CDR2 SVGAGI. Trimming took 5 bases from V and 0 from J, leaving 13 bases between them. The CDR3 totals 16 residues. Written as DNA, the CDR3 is TGTGCCAGCAGTCACCTCAGGGGTGCAACTAATGAAAAACTGTTTTTT. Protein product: CASSHLRGATNEKLFF.

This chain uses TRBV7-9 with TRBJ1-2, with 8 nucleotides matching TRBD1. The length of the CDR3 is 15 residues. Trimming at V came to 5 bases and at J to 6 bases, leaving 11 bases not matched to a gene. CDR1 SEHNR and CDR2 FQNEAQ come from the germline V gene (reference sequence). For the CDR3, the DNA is TGTGCCAGCAGCCCAAAGCCGGGACAGGAGGATGGCTACACCTTC. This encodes CASSPKPGQEDGYTF.

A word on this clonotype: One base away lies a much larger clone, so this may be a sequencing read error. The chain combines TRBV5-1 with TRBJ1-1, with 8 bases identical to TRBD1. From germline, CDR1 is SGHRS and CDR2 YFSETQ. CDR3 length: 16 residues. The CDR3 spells CVSSLATGGTNTEVFF. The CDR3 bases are TGCGTCAGCAGCTTGGCAACAGGGGGGACGAACACTGAAGTTTTCTTT.

The CDR3 loop is CASILWTGELFF. CDR3 DNA: TGTGCCAGCATTTTATGGACCGGGGAGCTGTTTTTT. This chain connects TRBV7-9 to TRBJ2-2; D gene uncertain. Between the trimmed V and J ends, which lost 7 bases and 5 bases, there was a span of 8 bases. CDR1 is SEHNR, CDR2 FQNEAQ, per germline (reference sequence). The CDR3 loop spans 12 amino acids.

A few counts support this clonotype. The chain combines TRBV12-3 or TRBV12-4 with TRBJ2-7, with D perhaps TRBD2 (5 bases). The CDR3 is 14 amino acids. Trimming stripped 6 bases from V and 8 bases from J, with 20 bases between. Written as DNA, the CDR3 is TGTGCCAGCAGCTTTCCCCAAAGTAACGGGAAGCAGTACTTC. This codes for CASSFPQSNGKQYF.

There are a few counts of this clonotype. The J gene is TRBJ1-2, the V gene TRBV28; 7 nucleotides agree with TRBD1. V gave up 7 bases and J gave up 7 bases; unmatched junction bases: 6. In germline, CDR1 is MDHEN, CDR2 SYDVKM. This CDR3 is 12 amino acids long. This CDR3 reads CASTTGIRGYTF. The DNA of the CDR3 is TGTGCCAGCACGACAGGGATTCGTGGCTACACCTTC.

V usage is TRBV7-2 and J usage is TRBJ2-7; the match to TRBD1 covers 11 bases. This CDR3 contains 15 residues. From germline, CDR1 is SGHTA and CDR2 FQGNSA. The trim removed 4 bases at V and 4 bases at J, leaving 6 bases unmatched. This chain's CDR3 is CASSSKGQGGYEQYF. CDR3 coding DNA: TGTGCCAGCAGCTCGAAGGGACAGGGGGGGTACGAGCAGTACTTC.